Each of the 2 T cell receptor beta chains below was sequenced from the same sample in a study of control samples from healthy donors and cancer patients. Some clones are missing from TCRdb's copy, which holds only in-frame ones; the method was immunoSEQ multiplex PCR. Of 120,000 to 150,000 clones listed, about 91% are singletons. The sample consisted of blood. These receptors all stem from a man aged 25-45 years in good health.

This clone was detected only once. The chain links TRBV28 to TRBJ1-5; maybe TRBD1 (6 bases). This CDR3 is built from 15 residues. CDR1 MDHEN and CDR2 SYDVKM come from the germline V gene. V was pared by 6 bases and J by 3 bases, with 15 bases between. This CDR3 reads CASSLGGDYNQPQHF. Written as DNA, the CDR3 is TGTGCCAGCAGCCTAGGGGGGGATTACAATCAGCCCCAGCATTTT. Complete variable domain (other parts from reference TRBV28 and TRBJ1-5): DVKVTQSSRYLVKRTGEKVFLECVQDMDHENMFWYRQDPGLGLRLIYFSYDVKMKEKGDIPEGYSVSREKKERFSLILESASTNQTSMYLCASSLGGDYNQPQHFGDGTRLSIL.

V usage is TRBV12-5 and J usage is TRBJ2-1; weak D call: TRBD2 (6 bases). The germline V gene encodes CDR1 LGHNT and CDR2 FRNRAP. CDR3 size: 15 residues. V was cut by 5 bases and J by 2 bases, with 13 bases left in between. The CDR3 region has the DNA TGTGCTAGTGGTAGCCGGGACTTCACCTACAATGAGCAGTTCTTC. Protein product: CASGSRDFTYNEQFF.